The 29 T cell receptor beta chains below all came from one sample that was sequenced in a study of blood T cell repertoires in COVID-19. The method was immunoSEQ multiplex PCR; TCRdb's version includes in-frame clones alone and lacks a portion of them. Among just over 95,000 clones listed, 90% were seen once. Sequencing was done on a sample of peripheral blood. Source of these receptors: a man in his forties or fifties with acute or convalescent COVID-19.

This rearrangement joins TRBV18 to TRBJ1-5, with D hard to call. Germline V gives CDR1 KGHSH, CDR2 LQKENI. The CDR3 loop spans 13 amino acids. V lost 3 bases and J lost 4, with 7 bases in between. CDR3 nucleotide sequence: TGTGCCAGCTCACCCAAGCCAAATCAGCCCCAGCATTTT. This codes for CASSPKPNQPQHF.

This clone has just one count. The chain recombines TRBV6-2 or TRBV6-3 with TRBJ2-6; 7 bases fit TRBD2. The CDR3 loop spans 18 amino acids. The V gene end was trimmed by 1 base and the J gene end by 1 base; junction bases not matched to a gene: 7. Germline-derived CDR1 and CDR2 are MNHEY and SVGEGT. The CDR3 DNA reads TGTGCCAGCAGTTACTTTACGGGAGGATTTTCTGGGGCCAACGTCCTGACTTTC. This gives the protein CASSYFTGGFSGANVLTF.

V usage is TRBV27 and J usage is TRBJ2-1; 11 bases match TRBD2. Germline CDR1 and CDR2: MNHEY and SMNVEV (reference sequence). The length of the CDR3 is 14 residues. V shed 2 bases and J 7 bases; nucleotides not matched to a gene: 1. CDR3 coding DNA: TGTGCCAGCAGTTTAGGACTAGCGGGTAATGAGCAGTTCTTC. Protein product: CASSLGLAGNEQFF.

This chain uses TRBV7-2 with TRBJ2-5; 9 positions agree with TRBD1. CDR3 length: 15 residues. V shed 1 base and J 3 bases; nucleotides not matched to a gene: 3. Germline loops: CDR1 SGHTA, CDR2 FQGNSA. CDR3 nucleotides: TGTGCCAGCAGCTTAGGGGGGACAGGGAAAGAGACCCAGTACTTC. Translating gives CASSLGGTGKETQYF. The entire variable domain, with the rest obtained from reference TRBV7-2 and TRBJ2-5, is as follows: GAGVSQSPSNKVTEKGKDVELRCDPISGHTALYWYRQSLGQGLEFLIYFQGNSAPDKSGLPSDRFSAERTGGSVSTLTIQRTQQEDSAVYLCASSLGGTGKETQYFGPGTRLLVL.

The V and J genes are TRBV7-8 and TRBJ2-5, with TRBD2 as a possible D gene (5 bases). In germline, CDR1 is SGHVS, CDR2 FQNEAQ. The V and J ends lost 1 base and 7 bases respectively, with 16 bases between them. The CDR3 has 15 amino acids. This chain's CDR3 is CASSLGQTRGGTQYF. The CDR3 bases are TGTGCCAGCAGCTTAGGCCAAACTAGAGGCGGGACCCAGTACTTC. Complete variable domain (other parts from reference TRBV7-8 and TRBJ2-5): GAGVSQSPRYKVAKRGQDVALRCDPISGHVSLFWYQQALGQGPEFLTYFQNEAQLDKSGLPSDRFFAERPEGSVSTLKIQRTQQEDSAVYLCASSLGQTRGGTQYFGPGTRLLVL.

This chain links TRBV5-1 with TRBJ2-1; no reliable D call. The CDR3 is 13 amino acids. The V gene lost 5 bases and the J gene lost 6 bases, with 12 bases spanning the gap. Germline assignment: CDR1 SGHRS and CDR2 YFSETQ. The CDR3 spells CASRESVGNEQFF. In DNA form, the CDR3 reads TGCGCCAGCAGGGAGTCAGTCGGCAATGAGCAGTTCTTC. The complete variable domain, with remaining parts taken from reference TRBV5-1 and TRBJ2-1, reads KAGVTQTPRYLIKTRGQQVTLSCSPISGHRSVSWYQQTPGQGLQFLFEYFSETQRNKGNFPGRFSGRQFSNSRSEMNVSTLELGDSALYLCASRESVGNEQFFGPGTRLTVL.

The CDR3 reads CASSQSFQETQYF. CDR3 nucleotides: TGTGCCAGCTCGCAGTCGTTTCAAGAGACCCAGTACTTC. The V gene is TRBV18, the J gene TRBJ2-5, with D hard to call. Germline V gives CDR1 KGHSH, CDR2 LQKENI. The CDR3 has 13 amino acids. Between the trimmed V and J ends, which lost 6 bases and 2 bases, there was a span of 10 bases.

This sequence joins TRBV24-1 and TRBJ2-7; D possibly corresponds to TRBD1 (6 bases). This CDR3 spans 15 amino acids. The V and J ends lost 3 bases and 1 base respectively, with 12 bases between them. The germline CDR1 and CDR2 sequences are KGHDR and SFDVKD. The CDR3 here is CATSDGGRRSYEQYF. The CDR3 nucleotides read TGTGCCACCAGTGATGGGGGCAGGCGTTCCTACGAGCAGTACTTC.

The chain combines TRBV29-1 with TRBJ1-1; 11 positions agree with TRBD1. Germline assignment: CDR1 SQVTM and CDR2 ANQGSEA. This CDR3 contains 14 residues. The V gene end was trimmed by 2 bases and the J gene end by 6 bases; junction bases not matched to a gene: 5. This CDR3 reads CSVERGQGVSEAFF. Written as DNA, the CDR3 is TGCAGCGTTGAAAGGGGACAGGGGGTTTCTGAAGCTTTCTTT.

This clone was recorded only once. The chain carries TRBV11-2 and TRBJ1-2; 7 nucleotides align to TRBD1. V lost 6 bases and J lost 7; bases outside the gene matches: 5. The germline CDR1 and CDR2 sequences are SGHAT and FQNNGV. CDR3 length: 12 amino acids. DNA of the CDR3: TGTGCCAGCAGGGACACAGGGGTTGGCTACACCTTC. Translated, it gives CASRDTGVGYTF.

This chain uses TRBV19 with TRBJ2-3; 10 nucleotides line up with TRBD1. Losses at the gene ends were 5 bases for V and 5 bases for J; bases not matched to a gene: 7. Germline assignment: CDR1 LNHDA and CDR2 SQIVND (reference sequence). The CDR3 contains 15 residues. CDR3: CASSSRDRGGDTQYF. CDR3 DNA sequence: TGTGCCAGTAGTTCCCGGGACAGGGGTGGAGATACGCAGTATTTT.

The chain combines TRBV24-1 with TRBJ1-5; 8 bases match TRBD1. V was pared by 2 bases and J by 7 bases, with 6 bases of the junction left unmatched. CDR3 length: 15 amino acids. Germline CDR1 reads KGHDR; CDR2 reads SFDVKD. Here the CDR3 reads CATSDSQGAGQPQHF. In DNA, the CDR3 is TGTGCCACCAGTGATTCGCAGGGGGCAGGGCAGCCCCAGCATTTT.

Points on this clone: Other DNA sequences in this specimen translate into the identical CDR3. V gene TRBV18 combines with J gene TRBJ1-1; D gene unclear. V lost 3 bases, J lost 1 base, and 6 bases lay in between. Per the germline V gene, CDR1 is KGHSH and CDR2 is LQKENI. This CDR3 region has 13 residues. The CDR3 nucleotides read TGTGCCAGCTCACCGCAGAAGAACACTGAAGCTTTCTTT. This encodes CASSPQKNTEAFF.

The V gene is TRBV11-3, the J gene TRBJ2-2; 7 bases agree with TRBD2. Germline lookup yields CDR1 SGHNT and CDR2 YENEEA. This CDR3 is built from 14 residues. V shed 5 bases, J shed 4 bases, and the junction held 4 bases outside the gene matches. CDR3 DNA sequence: TGTGCCAGCAGCCCGTTAGCGGGCACCGGGGAGCTGTTTTTT. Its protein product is CASSPLAGTGELFF.

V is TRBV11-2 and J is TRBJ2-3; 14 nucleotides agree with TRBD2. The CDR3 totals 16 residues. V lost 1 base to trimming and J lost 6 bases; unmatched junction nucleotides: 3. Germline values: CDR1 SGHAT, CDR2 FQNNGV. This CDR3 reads CASSLVGLAGADTQYF. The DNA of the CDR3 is TGTGCCAGCAGCTTAGTGGGACTAGCGGGAGCGGATACGCAGTATTTT.

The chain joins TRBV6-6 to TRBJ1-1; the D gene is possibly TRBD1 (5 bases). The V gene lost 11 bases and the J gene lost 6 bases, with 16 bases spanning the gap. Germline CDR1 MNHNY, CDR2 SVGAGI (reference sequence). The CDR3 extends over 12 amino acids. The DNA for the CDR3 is TGTGCCGCCCGTGGGGGGGGGTCTGAAGCTTTCTTT. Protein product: CAARGGGSEAFF.

In DNA form, the CDR3 reads TGTGCCAGCAGCTTGCTGGCTAGCGGGAGATTCTACAATGAGCAGTTCTTC. This sequence encodes CASSLLASGRFYNEQFF. V gene TRBV7-2 combines with J gene TRBJ2-1; 10 bases are shared with TRBD2. The germline CDR1 and CDR2 sequences are SGHTA and FQGNSA. V dropped 3 bases and J dropped 3; count of bases not matched to a gene: 8. This CDR3 contains 17 residues.

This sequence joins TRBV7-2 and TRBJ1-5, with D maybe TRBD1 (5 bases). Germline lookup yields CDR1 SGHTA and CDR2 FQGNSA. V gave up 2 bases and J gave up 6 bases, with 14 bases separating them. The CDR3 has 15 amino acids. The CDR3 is CASSLHGQGGQPQHF. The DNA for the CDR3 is TGTGCCAGCAGCTTACACGGGCAGGGAGGTCAGCCCCAGCATTTT.

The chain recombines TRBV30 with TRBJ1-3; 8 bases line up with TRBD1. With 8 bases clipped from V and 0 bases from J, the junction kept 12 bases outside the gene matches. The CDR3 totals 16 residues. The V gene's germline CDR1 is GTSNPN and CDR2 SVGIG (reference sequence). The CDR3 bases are TGTGCCGGAACCCGACAGGGGCTACTCTCTGGAAACACCATATATTTT. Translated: CAGTRQGLLSGNTIYF.

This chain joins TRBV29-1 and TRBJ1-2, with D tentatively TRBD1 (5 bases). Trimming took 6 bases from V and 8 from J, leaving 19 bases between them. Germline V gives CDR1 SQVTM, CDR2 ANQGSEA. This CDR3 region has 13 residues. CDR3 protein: CSVTRVQGGGYTF. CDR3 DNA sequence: TGCAGCGTCACCCGGGTCCAGGGAGGCGGCTACACCTTC.

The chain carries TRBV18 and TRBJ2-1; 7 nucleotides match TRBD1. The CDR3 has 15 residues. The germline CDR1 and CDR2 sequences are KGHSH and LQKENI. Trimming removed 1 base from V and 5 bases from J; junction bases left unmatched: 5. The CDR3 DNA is TGTGCCAGCTCACCACTAACAGGGGTTAACAATGAGCAGTTCTTC. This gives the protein CASSPLTGVNNEQFF.

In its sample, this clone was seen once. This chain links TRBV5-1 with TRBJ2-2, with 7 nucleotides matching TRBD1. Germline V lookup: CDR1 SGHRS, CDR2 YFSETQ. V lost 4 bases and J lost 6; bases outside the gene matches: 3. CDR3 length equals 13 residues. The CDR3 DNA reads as TGCGCCAGCAGCGACAGGGTAGCCGGGGAGCTGTTTTTT. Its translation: CASSDRVAGELFF.

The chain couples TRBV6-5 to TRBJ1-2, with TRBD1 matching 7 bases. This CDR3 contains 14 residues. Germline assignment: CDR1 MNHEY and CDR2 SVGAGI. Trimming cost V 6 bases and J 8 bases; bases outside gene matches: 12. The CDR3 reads CASSPGQALWGYTF. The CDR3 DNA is TGTGCCAGCAGCCCAGGACAGGCTCTATGGGGCTACACCTTC.

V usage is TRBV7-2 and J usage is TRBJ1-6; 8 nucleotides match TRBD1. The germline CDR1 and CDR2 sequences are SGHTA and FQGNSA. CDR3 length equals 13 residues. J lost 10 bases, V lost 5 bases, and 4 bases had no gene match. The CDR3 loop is CASSGQGRSPLHF. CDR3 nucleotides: TGTGCCAGCAGCGGACAGGGAAGATCACCCCTCCACTTT.

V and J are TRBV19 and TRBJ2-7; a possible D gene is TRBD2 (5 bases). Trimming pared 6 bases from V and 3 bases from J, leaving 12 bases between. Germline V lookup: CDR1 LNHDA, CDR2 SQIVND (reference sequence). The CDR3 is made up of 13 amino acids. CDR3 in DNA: TGTGCCAGTAGCTCTTTGAGCGGCTACGAGCAGTACTTC. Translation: CASSSLSGYEQYF.

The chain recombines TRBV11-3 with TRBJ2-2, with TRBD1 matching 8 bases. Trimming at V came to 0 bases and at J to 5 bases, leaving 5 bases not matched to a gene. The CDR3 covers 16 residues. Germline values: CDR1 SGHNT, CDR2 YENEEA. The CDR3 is CASSLDGTGFTGELFF. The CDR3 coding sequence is TGTGCCAGCAGCTTAGACGGGACAGGTTTTACCGGGGAGCTGTTTTTT.

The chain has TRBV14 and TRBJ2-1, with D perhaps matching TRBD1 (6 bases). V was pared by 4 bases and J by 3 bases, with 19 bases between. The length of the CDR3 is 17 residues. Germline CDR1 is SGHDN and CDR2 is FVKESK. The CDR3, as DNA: TGTGCCAGCAGCCCAAGAAGGTTTCAGGGGCGCTACAATGAGCAGTTCTTC. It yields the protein CASSPRRFQGRYNEQFF.

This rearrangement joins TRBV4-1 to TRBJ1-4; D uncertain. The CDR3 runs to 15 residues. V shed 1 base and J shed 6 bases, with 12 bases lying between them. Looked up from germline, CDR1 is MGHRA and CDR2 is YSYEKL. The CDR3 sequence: CASSQVRIGDEKLFF. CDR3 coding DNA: TGCGCCAGCAGCCAAGTACGGATCGGAGATGAAAAACTGTTTTTT.

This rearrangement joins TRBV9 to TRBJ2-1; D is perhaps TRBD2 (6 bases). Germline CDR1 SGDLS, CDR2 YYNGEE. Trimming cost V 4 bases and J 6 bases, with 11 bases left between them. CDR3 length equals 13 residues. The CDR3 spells CASSRESVNEQFF. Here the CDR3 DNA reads TGTGCCAGCAGCCGGGAGTCGGTCAATGAGCAGTTCTTC. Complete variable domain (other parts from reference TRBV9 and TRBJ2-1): DSGVTQTPKHLITATGQRVTLRCSPRSGDLSVYWYQQSLDQGLQFLIQYYNGEERAKGNILERFSAQQFPDLHSELNLSSLELGDSALYFCASSRESVNEQFFGPGTRLTVL.